This TCR beta chain stems from a study of control samples from healthy donors and cancer patients. V lost 4 bases, J lost 2 bases, and 20 bases lay in between. In germline, CDR1 is MGHRA, CDR2 YSYEKL. This CDR3 contains 17 residues. Only in-frame clones appear in the TCRdb table, and some are missing; sequencing was by immunoSEQ multiplex PCR. Seen here are fewer than 200,000 clones, 90% to 95% observed once, and the top ten hold over 1.1%. The sequencing sample was made of blood. The rearrangement uses TRBV4-1 and TRBJ2-5; D is unresolved. The sequence was obtained from a man aged 18 to 35 in good health. CDR3: CASSPAQLRHTQETQYF. The CDR3 bases are TGCGCCAGCAGCCCCGCCCAATTAAGACACACACAAGAGACCCAGTACTTC.